This T cell receptor (beta chain) was recorded in a study of blood T cell repertoires in COVID-19. Study-level information: Spain, Italy and the United States supplied samples that represented acute and convalescent COVID-19.

The CDR3 contains 15 residues. The V end lost 4 bases, the J end lost 7 bases, and 16 bases lay between the germline ends. The V gene's germline CDR1 is SGHVS and CDR2 FNYEAQ. Here immunoSEQ multiplex PCR was the method, and the copy in TCRdb shows in-frame clones only, minus some. The data show 100,000 to 150,000 clones, 88% seen once. The gene calls are TRBV7-6 and TRBJ2-2; possible D gene TRBD2, 5 bases. This TCR came from a human donor in a cohort sampled during active COVID-19. Sample: peripheral blood. The CDR3 DNA is TGTGCCAGCAGCTCCCCGGCGAGGGCGGGCGGGGAGCTGTTTTTT. Translating gives CASSSPARAGGELFF.